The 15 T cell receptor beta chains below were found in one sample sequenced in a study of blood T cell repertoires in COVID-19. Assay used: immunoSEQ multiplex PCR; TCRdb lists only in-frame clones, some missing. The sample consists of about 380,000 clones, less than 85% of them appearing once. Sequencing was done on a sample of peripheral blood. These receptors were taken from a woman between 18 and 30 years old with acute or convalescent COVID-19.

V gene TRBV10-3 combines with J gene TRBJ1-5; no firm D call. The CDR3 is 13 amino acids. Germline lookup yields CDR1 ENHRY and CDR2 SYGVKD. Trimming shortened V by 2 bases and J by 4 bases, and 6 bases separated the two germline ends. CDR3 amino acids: CAISEMENQPQHF. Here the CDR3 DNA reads TGTGCCATCAGTGAGATGGAGAATCAGCCCCAGCATTTT.

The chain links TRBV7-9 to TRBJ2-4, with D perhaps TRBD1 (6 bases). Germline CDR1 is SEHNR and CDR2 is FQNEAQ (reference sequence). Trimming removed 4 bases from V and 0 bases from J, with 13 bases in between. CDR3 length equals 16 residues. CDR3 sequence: CASSSGHLGAKNIQYF. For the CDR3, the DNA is TGTGCCAGCAGCTCGGGACACCTGGGAGCCAAAAACATTCAGTACTTC. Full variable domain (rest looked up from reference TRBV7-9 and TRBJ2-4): DTGVSQNPRHKITKRGQNVTFRCDPISEHNRLYWYRQTLGQGPEFLTYFQNEAQLEKSRLLSDRFSAERPKGSFSTLEIQRTEQGDSAMYLCASSSGHLGAKNIQYFGAGTRLSVL.

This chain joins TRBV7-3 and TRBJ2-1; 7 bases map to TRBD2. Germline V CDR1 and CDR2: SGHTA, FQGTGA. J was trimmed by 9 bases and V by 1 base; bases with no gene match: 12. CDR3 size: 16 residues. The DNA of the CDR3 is TGTGCCAGCAGCTTAAACGGGGGGAATTCGGCACTTGAGCAGTTCTTC. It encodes CASSLNGGNSALEQFF. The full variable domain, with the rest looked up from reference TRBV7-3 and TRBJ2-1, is GAGVSQTPSNKVTEKGKYVELRCDPISGHTALYWYRQSLGQGPEFLIYFQGTGAADDSGLPNDRFFAVRPEGSVSTLKIQRTERGDSAVYLCASSLNGGNSALEQFFGPGTRLTVL.

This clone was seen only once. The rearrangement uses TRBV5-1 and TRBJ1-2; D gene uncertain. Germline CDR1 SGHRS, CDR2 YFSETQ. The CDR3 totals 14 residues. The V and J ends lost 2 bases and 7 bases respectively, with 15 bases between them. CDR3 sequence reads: CASSFDSGGSGYTF. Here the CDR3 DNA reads TGCGCCAGCAGCTTTGACTCCGGCGGGTCTGGCTACACCTTC.

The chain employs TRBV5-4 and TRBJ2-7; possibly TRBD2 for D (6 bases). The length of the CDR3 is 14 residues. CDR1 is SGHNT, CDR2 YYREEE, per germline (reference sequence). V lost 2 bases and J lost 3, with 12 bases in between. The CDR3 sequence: CASSFPAEGYEQYF. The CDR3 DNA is TGTGCCAGCAGCTTCCCGGCGGAGGGCTACGAGCAGTACTTC.

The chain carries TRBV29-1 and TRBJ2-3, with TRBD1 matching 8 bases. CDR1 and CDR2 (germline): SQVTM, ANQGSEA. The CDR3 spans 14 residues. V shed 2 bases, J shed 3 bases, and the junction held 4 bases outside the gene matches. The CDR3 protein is CSVESGQGTDTQYF. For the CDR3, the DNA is TGCAGCGTTGAAAGCGGACAGGGAACAGATACGCAGTATTTT.

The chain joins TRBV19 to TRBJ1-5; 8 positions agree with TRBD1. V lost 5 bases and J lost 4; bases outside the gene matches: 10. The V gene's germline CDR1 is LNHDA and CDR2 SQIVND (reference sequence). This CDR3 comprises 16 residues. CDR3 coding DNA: TGTGCCAGTAGTGAGGACAGGGCAATCGTGAATCAGCCCCAGCATTTT. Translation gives CASSEDRAIVNQPQHF.

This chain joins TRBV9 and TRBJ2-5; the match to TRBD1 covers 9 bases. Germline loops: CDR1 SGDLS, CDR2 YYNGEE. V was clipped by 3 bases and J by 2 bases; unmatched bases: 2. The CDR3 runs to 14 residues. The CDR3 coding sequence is TGTGCCAGCAGCGACAGGGGGCAACAAGAGACCCAGTACTTC. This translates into CASSDRGQQETQYF.

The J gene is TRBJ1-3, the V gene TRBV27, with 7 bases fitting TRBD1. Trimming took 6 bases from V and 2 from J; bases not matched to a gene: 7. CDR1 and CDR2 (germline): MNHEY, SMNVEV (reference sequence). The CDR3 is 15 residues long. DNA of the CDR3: TGTGCCAGCAGCTTACAGGGGAGCCCTGGAAACACCATATATTTT. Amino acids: CASSLQGSPGNTIYF.

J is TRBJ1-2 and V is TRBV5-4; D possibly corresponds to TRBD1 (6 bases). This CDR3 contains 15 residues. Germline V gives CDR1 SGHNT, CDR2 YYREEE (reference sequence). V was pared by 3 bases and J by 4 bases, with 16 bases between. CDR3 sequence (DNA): TGTGCCAGCAGCTCGACAAATACAGGGATCTATGGCTACACCTTC. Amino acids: CASSSTNTGIYGYTF.

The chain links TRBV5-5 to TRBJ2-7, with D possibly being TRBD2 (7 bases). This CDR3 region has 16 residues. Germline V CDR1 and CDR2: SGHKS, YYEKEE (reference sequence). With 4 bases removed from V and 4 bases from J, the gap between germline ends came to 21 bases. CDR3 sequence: CASSRLSGGAWYEQYF. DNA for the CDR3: TGTGCCAGCAGCCGCCTGTCGGGGGGCGCGTGGTACGAGCAGTACTTC.

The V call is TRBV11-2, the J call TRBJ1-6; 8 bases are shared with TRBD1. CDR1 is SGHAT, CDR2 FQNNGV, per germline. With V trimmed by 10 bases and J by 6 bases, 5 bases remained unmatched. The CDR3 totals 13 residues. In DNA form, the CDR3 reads TGTGCCACAGGGGGCTCCAGTAATTCACCCCTCCACTTT. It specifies CATGGSSNSPLHF.

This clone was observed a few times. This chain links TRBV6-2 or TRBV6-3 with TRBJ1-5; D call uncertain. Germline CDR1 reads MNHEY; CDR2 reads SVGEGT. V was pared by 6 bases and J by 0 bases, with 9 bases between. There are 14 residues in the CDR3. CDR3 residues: CASSRRDSNQPQHF. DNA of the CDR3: TGTGCCAGCAGCCGACGGGATAGCAATCAGCCCCAGCATTTT.

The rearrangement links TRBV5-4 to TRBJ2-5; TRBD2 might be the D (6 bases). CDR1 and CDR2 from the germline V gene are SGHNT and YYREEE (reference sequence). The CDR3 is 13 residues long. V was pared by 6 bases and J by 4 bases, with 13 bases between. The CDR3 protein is CASTGTSGETQYF. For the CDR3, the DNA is TGTGCCAGCACCGGGACTTCCGGAGAGACCCAGTACTTC. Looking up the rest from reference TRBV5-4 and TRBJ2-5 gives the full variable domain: ETGVTQSPTHLIKTRGQQVTLRCSSQSGHNTVSWYQQALGQGPQFIFQYYREEENGRGNFPPRFSGLQFPNYSSELNVNALELDDSALYLCASTGTSGETQYFGPGTRLLVL.

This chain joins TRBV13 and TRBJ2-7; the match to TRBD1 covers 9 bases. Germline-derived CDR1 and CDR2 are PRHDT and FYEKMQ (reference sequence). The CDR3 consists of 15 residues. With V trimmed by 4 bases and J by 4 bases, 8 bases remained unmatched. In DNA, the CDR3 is TGTGCCAGCAGCTCAGAACAGGGGGCGCTGTACGAGCAGTACTTC. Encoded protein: CASSSEQGALYEQYF.